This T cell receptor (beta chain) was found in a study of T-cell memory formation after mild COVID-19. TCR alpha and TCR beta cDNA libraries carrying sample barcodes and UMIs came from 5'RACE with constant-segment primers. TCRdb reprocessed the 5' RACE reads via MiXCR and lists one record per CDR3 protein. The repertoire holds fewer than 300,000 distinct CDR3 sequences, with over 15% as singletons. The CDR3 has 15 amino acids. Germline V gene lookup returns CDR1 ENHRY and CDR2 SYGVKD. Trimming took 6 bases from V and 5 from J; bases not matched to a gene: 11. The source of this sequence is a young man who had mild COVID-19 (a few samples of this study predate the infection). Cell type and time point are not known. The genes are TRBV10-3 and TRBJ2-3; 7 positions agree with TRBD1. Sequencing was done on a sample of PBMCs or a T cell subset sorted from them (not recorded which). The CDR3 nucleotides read TGTGCCATCAGCTCCACAGGGGAGAAGCAAGATACGCAGTATTTT. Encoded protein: CAISSTGEKQDTQYF.